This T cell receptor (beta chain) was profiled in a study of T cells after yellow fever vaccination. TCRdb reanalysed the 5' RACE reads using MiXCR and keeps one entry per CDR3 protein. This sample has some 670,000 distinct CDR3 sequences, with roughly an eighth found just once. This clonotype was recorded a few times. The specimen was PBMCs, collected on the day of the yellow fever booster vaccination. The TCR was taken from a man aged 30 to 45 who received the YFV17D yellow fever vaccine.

The CDR3 protein is CSVSRLMNTGELFF. In DNA form, the CDR3 reads TGCAGCGTTTCGAGACTCATGAACACCGGGGAGCTGTTTTTT. The V gene is TRBV29-1, the J gene TRBJ2-2; no clear D gene. Germline loops: CDR1 SQVTM, CDR2 ANQGSEA. Deletions cut 5 bases from V and 1 base from J, with 11 bases between. There are 14 residues in the CDR3.